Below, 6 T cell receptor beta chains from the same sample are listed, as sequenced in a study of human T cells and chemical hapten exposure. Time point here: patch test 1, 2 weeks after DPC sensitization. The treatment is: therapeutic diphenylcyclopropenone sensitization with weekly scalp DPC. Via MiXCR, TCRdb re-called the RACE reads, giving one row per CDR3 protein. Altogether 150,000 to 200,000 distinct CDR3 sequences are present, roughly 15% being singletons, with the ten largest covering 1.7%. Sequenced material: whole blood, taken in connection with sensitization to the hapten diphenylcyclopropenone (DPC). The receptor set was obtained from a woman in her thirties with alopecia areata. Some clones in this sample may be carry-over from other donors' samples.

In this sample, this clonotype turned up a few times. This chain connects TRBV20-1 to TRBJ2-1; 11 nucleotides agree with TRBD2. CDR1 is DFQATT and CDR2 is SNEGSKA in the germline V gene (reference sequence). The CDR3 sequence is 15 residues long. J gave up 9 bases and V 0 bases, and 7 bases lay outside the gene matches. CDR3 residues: CSARDSSGGASEQFF. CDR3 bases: TGCAGTGCTAGAGATAGTAGCGGGGGGGCAAGTGAGCAGTTCTTC.

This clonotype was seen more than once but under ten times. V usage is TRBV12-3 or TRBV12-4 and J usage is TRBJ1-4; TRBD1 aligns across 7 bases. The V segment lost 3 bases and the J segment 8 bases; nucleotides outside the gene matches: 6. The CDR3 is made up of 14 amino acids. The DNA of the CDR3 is TGTGCCAGCAGTTTTCGACAGGGACCCGAAAAACTGTTTTTT. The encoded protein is CASSFRQGPEKLFF.

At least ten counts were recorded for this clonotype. The chain's CDR3 is CASSQDPSGAYNEQFF. The CDR3 DNA reads TGTGCCAGCAGCCAAGACCCCAGCGGGGCATACAATGAGCAGTTCTTC. The chain carries TRBV4-2 and TRBJ2-1, with 7 positions matching TRBD2. V shed 0 bases, J shed 4 bases, and the junction held 6 bases outside the gene matches. The CDR3 runs 16 residues. Germline assignment: CDR1 LGHNA and CDR2 YNFKEQ.

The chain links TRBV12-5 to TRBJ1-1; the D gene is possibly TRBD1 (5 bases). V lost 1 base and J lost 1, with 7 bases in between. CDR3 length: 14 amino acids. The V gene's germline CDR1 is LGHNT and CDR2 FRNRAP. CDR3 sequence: CASGLGTQNTEAFF. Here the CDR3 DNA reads TGTGCTAGTGGTTTGGGGACACAGAACACTGAAGCTTTCTTT.

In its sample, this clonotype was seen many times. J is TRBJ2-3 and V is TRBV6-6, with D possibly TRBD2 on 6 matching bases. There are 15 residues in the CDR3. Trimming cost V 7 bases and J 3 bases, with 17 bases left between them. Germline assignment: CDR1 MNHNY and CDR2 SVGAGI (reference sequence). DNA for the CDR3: TGTGCCAGCACTCTCGGGGGTAGAGGGACAGATACGCAGTATTTT. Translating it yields CASTLGGRGTDTQYF.

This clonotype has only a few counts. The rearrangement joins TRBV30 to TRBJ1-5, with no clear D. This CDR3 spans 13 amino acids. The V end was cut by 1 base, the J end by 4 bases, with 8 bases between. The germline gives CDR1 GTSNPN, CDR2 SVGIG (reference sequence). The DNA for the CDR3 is TGTGCCTGGAGTGGACGGATAAATCAGCCCCAGCATTTT. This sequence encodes CAWSGRINQPQHF.